This note documents a single T cell receptor (beta chain) sequence. Antigen: not known. Germline CDR1 and CDR2: SGHAT and FQNNGV. Deletions cut 5 bases from V and 6 bases from J, with 16 bases between. This CDR3 has 15 amino acids. The data were taken from a study of cytomegalovirus exposure and HLA in healthy donors. The primer mix had 60 Vbeta and 13 Jbeta primers. Method: immunoSEQ multiplex PCR; TCRdb's copy keeps in-frame clones and lacks some. The repertoire consists of fewer than 120,000 clones, with 75% to 90% occurring once and the leading ten covering approximately 1.8%. Broader study findings: Reports state that TCR beta sequences accurately predicted most subjects' HLA-A and HLA-B alleles. Researchers reported in a later analysis that a missense DCLRE1C variant was tied to TCR beta V- and J-gene trimming.

This chain connects TRBV11-2 to TRBJ2-2; TRBD1 is a possible D gene (6 bases). The material sequenced was PBMCs. The source of this sequence is a man aged 35-49 years in good health and CMV-seronegative. CDR3 in amino acids: CASSPGTTAAGELFF. For the CDR3, the DNA is TGTGCCAGCAGCCCAGGGACAACGGCCGCCGGGGAGCTGTTTTTT.